This is a list of T cell receptor beta chains from one sample in a study of blood T cell repertoires in COVID-19. Measured with immunoSEQ multiplex PCR; TCRdb has only the in-frame clones, and not every one. The sample includes around 95,000 clones, about 80% of them seen just once. The sequencing input was peripheral blood. The receptors were gathered from a man between 65 and 80 years old with active or convalescent COVID-19. Each CDR3 is given with its conserved first and last residue. D genes are given only for firm matches. The size field is filled for only some rows; it gives once, few, many or a size class.

16,TRBJ2-1,TRBV27,TRBD2,.,TGTGCCAGCAGGCGACTAGCGGGAGCTAACTACAATGAGCAGTTCTTC,CASRRLAGANYNEQFF
17,TRBJ2-5,TRBV2,.,.,TGTGCCAGCAGTGTACAGGCGGAGGGTTTTCGCCAAGAGACCCAGTACTTC,CASSVQAEGFRQETQYF
14,TRBJ2-7,TRBV3-1/TRBV3-2,TRBD2,.,TGTGCCAGTCTCTATAGCGGGAAGGCGTACGAGCAGTACTTC,CASLYSGKAYEQYF
15,TRBJ1-4,TRBV7-9,.,once,TGTGCCAGCAGCTACCTCACCGGGGGGAATGAAAAACTGTTTTTT,CASSYLTGGNEKLFF
14,TRBJ1-2,TRBV4-3,.,.,TGCGCCAGCAGCCAAGATGACAGCGTGGGTGGCTACACCTTC,CASSQDDSVGGYTF
18,TRBJ2-7,TRBV11-2,TRBD1,.,TGTGCCAGCAGCCCAACAAACCGGGACAGGAAGACGACCTACGAGCAGTACTTC,CASSPTNRDRKTTYEQYF
15,TRBJ1-2,TRBV7-2,TRBD1,once,TGTGCCAGCAGCTTAGCCCGGACAGGGAACTATGGCTACACCTTC,CASSLARTGNYGYTF
15,TRBJ2-6,TRBV25-1,.,.,TGTGCCAGCAGTGAATACAACTCTGGGGCCAACGTCCTGACTTTC,CASSEYNSGANVLTF
15,TRBJ2-5,TRBV28,.,.,TGTGCCAGCAGTTTAACCGACCAGGGTAGAGAGACCCAGTACTTC,CASSLTDQGRETQYF
16,TRBJ2-7,TRBV4-3,TRBD2,.,TGCGCCAGCAGCCAAGATTTTAGCGGGCCAACCTACGAGCAGTACTTC,CASSQDFSGPTYEQYF
15,TRBJ2-3,TRBV27,.,.,TGTGCCAGCAGTTTACGAACTAGGAGCACAGATACGCAGTATTTT,CASSLRTRSTDTQYF
14,TRBJ2-5,TRBV30,.,.,TGTGCCTGGACATCCCGGGGAGGGGGGGAGACCCAGTACTTC,CAWTSRGGGETQYF
12,TRBJ1-2,TRBV1,.,few,TGCACCAGCAAATTACTCGCGGATGGCTACACCTTC,CTSKLLADGYTF
13,TRBJ2-7,TRBV5-1,.,.,TGCGCCAGCAGCTTGGGACTAGACTACGAGCAGTACTTC,CASSLGLDYEQYF
11,TRBJ2-5,TRBV29-1,TRBD1,once,TGCAGCGTGCACAGGGGGGAGACCCAGTACTTC,CSVHRGETQYF
14,TRBJ1-2,TRBV19,.,once,TGTGCCAGTAGTACCCAGGCCCAGAACTATGGCTACACCTTC,CASSTQAQNYGYTF
14,TRBJ2-3,TRBV6-4,TRBD1,.,TGTGCCAGCCAGGAGACAGGGAACACAGATACGCAGTATTTT,CASQETGNTDTQYF
14,TRBJ2-7,TRBV25-1,TRBD2,once,TGTGCCAGCAGTTCCCGACTAGCGGGAGAAGAGCAGTACTTC,CASSSRLAGEEQYF
15,TRBJ2-7,TRBV9,TRBD1,.,TGTGCCAGCAGCCCCAGAGGACAGGGGTCCTACGAGCAGTACTTC,CASSPRGQGSYEQYF
15,TRBJ2-4,TRBV3-1/TRBV3-2,.,.,TGTGCCAGCAGCCTTTTTGGGGCCATAGCGGACATTCAGTACTTC,CASSLFGAIADIQYF
16,TRBJ2-1,TRBV9,.,.,TGTGCCAGCAGCGTAGAAGGAGGATTACGGGGGAATGAGCAGTTCTTC,CASSVEGGLRGNEQFF
15,TRBJ2-7,TRBV19,TRBD1,.,TGTGCCAGTAGTGGCCGGACAGGGGGCTCGCACGAGCAGTACTTC,CASSGRTGGSHEQYF
15,TRBJ1-4,TRBV6-5,.,few,TGTGCCAGCGGAACTCCGAGGGCCGGCCAGGAAAAACTGTTTTTT,CASGTPRAGQEKLFF
15,TRBJ2-3,TRBV10-1,.,.,TGCGCCAGCAGTGAGTCCGGCGGCCTCACAGATACGCAGTATTTT,CASSESGGLTDTQYF
15,TRBJ1-4,TRBV29-1,TRBD1,.,TGCAGCGTTGACGTCACAGGGGCTCTGAATGAAAAACTGTTTTTT,CSVDVTGALNEKLFF
16,TRBJ2-2,TRBV4-2,TRBD1,.,TGTGCCAGCAGCACCTCGACAGGGGTGAGCACCGGGGAGCTGTTTTTT,CASSTSTGVSTGELFF
14,TRBJ1-1,TRBV9,.,once,TGTGCCAGCAGCGTAGGTCAGGGAGGTACTGAAGCTTTCTTT,CASSVGQGGTEAFF
11,TRBJ2-3,TRBV20-1,.,.,TGCAGTGCTCTAAGAGGTGATACGCAGTATTTT,CSALRGDTQYF
16,TRBJ1-1,TRBV16,TRBD1,.,TGTGCCAGCAGCCCGGCCGGGACAGGGATTGGAACTGAAGCTTTCTTT,CASSPAGTGIGTEAFF
15,TRBJ1-4,TRBV20-1,TRBD1,.,TGCAGTGCTAGTGGGGACAGGAAGACTAATGAAAAACTGTTTTTT,CSASGDRKTNEKLFF
15,TRBJ2-7,TRBV5-4,.,once,TGTGCCAGCAGCCCAAGCAGGGGGGATACGGTGGAGCAGTACTTC,CASSPSRGDTVEQYF
14,TRBJ2-7,TRBV5-4,TRBD1,.,TGTGCCAGCAGTTTGCCGGGACAGCTCTACGAGCAGTACTTC,CASSLPGQLYEQYF
12,TRBJ1-4,TRBV12-3/TRBV12-4,.,few,TGTGCCAGCAGTCACTCTAATGAAAAACTGTTTTTT,CASSHSNEKLFF